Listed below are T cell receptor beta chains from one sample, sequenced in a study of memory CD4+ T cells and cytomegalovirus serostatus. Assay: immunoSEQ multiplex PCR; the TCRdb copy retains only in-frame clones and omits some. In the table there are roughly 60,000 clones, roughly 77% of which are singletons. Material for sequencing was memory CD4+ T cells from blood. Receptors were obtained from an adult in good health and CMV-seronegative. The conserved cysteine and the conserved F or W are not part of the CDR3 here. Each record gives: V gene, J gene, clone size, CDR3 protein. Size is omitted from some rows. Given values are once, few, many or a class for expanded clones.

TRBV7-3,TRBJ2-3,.,ASSLRVAPDTQY
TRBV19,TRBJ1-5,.,ASSIFDSNQPQH
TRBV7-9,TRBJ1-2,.,ASSLGGQGYGYT
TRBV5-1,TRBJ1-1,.,ASSKDRGLNTEAF
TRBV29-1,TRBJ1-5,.,SVTSGMGQPQH
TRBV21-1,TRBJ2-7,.,ASSGRSLGCLYEQY
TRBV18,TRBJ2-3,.,ASSPTTDTQY
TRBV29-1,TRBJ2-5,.,SVRLAGRLETQY
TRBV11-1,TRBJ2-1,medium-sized,ASSFRSSGISEQF
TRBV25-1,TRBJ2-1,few,ASSGRTGGEGDNEQF
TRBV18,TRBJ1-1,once,ASSPKENTEAF
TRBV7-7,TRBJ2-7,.,ASSSGAGWGYEQY
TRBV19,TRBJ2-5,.,ASNKGGAGTTQSETQY
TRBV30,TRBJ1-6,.,AWLQGNSNSPLH
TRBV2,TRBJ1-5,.,ASTAGRVGQPQH
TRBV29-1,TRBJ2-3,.,SVDGEDTQY
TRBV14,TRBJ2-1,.,ASSQHSPRASYNEQF
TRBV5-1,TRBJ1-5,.,ASSPGTGDGQPQH
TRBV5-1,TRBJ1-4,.,ASSLGHSNEKLF